This T cell receptor (beta chain) stems from a study of blood T cell repertoires in COVID-19 (dated by TCRdb to about 2020). For the study in its entirety: Samples from collaborators originated in the United States, Italy and Spain and spanned both the acute and convalescent phases of COVID-19. The prospective study material was composed of cDNA or gDNA derived from T cells, B-cell-depleted T cells, or PBMCs. Subjects who had been exposed to COVID-19, were actively infected with it, or had recovered from it provided the deeply sampled blood TCRbeta repertoires that made up the dataset. The repertoires were made available in a free public database intended to serve as a resource for research on the immune response to SARS-CoV-2. The samples were drawn from the first 160 participants of the ongoing ImmuneRACE study and from 1,200 or so subjects provided by 6 global collaborators. Sample metadata almost always included a de-identified subject ID, COVID-19 status, age in years and sex. Where available, HLA class I and class II types were taken from metadata supplied by the sample provider and were not determined by assay-based typing.

Paper-wide results and their limitations: The quantity of clinical and demographic metadata differed by source and by participant and was supplied without curation.

TCRbeta CDR3 regions were amplified from genomic DNA using the immunoSEQ Assay, a bias-controlled multiplex PCR. The original methods were these. The number of nucleated cells in each sample was estimated from the amplification of reference gene primers within the assay. Sequence reads were collapsed and filtered to measure the absolute abundance of every unique TCRbeta CDR3 rearrangement. Productive Simpson clonality was computed per sample as the square root of Simpson's diversity index over productive rearrangements. Not all clones reach the TCRdb copy of this immuneACCESS table, which keeps in-frame sequences only. Checked studies attribute under half of the gap to unresolved V genes and leave the rest unexplained. That table supplies the V and J calls and clone size; D and trimming were determined from the DNA. This sample gives around 300,000 clones in total; around 90% of them show up just once. The ten largest clones capture roughly 6.8% of the sample.

In Seattle, one collaborating source enrolled patients while the infection was active and tracked those patients longitudinally over the course of disease. Whole blood was collected in K2EDTA tubes by collaborating institutions according to the institutions' own protocols. For TCRbeta analysis, collaborators shipped samples as frozen whole blood, isolated PBMCs, or DNA extracted from either of those sample types. V is clipped by 6 bases and J by 4 bases, and the sequence between their germline boundaries is 12 bases long. The CDR3 covers 13 residues, taking in both the cysteine and the phenylalanine. Just CDR3 DNA is preserved here, 39 bases in frame from base 1. Based on the germline V gene, the CDR1 and CDR2 sequences are MNHEY and SVGAGI. With respect to this clone: Its antigen remains unidentified. The sample holds no much larger clone one base away, and base qualities are not on file.

This TCR was sampled from a woman in her twenties or thirties with COVID-19, enrolled during active disease. The source material was peripheral blood. This sequence uses TRBV6-5 and TRBJ2-5; a tentative D match to TRBD1 spans 6 bases. In nucleotide form, the sequence is TGTGCCAGCAGAGCGACAGGATTAGAGACCCAGTACTTC. This encodes CASRATGLETQYF.